The sequence of this TCR beta chain was determined in a study of blood T cell repertoires in COVID-19. The junction had 3 bases not matched to a gene; V was cut back by 2 bases and J by 4 bases. Germline CDR1 MNHEY, CDR2 SMNVEV (reference sequence). The CDR3 covers 15 residues. Data came from immunoSEQ multiplex PCR; TCRdb stores just in-frame clones and leaves some out. The repertoire holds a few hundred thousand clones, with approximately 89% as singletons. J is TRBJ2-1 and V is TRBV27; 9 bases match TRBD2. The sequence was collected from a woman aged 45-65 years with acute or convalescent COVID-19. The sequencing input was peripheral blood. The CDR3 sequence is CASSLRLADYNEQFF. CDR3 nucleotides: TGTGCCAGCAGTTTACGACTAGCGGATTACAATGAGCAGTTCTTC.